The clone carrying this T cell receptor beta chain was observed a handful of times. The antigen is undetermined. Using its own MiXCR run on the RT-PCR reads, TCRdb lists one record per CDR3 protein. Counted here are 800,000 to 1,000,000 distinct CDR3 sequences, 20% to 25% occurring once; the ten biggest clones make up 10%. The data are from a study of response to subunit inactivated influenza vaccine. Broader study findings: The authors proposed limited new T cell recruitment per seasonal influenza vaccination.

The TCR sequence derives from a man over 45 who received an inactivated influenza vaccine. Here the sequenced sample was PBMCs from blood, taken approximately 5 days after vaccination.

The CDR3 loop reads CSASLEKYEQYF. The CDR3 nucleotides are TGCAGTGCTAGTTTAGAAAAATACGAGCAGTACTTC. The chain links TRBV20-1 to TRBJ2-7; D call uncertain. Looked up from germline, CDR1 is DFQATT and CDR2 is SNEGSKA (reference sequence). V gave up 3 bases and J gave up 4 bases, with 10 bases separating them. The CDR3 spans 12 residues.